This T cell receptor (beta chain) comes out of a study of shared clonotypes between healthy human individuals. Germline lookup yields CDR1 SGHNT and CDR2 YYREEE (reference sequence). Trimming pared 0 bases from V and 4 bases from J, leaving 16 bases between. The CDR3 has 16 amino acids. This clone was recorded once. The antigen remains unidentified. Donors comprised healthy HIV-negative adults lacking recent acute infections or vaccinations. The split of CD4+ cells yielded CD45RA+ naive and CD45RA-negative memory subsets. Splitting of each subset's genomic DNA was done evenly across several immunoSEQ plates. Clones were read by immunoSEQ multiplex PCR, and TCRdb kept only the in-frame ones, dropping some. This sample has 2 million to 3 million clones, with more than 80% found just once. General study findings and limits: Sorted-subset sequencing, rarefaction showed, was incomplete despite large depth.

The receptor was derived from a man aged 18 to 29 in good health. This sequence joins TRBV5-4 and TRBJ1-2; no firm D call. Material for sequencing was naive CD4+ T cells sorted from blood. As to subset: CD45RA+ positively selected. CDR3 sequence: CASSLEAGSRSYGYTF. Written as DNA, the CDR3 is TGTGCCAGCAGCTTGGAAGCAGGTAGCCGTTCCTATGGCTACACCTTC.